The sequence of this T cell receptor (beta chain) was determined in a study of blood T cells in healthy people across ages. PBMCs, at least 6 million per sample, were isolated. With respect to this clonotype: Its antigen remains unidentified.

V dropped 2 bases and J dropped 2 bases, with 19 bases sitting between them. CDR1 is MNHNS, CDR2 SASEGT, per germline. The length of the CDR3 is 18 residues. Broader study findings: Diversity of TCR beta correlated strongly with naive T cell percentage. Observed TCR beta diversity per million T cells went down as age went up. This fall followed a roughly linear course with age.

PCR was performed a second time for about 6 to 11 cycles using a sample-barcoded 5' primer and a J-beta primer mix. From the 5' RACE reads, TCRdb called clonotypes with MiXCR, one entry per CDR3 protein. The sample shows about 770,000 distinct CDR3 sequences, around 45% of them seen only once. Sequencing used blood. The chain uses TRBV6-1 and TRBJ1-5; D remains ambiguous. This receptor was identified in a man aged 55-75 years in good health. CDR3 amino acids: CASSEFRAIFQGNQPQHF. For the CDR3, the DNA is TGTGCCAGCAGTGAATTTCGGGCAATTTTCCAAGGCAATCAGCCCCAGCATTTT.